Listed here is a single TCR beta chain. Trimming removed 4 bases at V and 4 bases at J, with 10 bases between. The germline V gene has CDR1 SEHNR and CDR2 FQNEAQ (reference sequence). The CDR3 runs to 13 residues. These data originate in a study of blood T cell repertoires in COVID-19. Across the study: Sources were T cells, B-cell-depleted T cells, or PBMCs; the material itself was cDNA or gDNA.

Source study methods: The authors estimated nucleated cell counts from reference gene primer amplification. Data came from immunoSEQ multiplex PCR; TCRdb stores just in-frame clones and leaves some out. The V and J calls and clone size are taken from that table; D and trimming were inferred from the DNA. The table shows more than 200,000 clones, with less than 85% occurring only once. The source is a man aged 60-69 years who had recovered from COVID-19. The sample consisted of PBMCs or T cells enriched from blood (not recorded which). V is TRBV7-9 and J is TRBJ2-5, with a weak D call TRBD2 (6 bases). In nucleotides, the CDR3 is TGTGCCAGCAGCTCTCTAGCGAGAGAGACCCAGTACTTC. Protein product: CASSSLARETQYF.